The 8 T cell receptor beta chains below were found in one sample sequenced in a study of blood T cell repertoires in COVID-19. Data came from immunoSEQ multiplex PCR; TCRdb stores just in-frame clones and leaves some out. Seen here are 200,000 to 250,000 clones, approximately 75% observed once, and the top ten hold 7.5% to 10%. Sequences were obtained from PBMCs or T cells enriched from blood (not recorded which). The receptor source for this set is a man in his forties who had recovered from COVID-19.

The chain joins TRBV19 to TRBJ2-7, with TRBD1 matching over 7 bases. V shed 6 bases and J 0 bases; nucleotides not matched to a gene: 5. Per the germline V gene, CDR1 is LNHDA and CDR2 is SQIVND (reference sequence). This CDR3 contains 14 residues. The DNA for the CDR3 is TGTGCCAGTAGGGAGACAGGGATCTCCTACGAGCAGTACTTC. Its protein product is CASRETGISYEQYF.

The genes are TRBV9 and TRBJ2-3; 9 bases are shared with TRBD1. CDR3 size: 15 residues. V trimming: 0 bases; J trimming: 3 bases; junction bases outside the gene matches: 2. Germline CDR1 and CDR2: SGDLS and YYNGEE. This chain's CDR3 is CASSVGTGVTDTQYF. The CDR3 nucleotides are TGTGCCAGCAGCGTAGGGACAGGGGTAACAGATACGCAGTATTTT.

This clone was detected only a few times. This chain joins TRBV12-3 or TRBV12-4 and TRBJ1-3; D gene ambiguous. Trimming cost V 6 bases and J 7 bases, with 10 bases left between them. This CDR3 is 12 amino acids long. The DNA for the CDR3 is TGTGCCAGCAGAGATGGAGGGAACACCATATATTTT. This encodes CASRDGGNTIYF.

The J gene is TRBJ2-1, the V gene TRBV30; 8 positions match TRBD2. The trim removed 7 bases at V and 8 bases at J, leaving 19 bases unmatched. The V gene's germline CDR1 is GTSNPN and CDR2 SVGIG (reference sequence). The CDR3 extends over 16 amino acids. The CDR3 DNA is TGTGCCTTCAATCACGTTGCGGGAGGTCCCCGGGATGAGCAGTTCTTC. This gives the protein CAFNHVAGGPRDEQFF.

The CDR3 spells CASSPEQGQGYGYTF. In DNA, the CDR3 is TGTGCCAGCTCACCCGAACAAGGACAGGGCTATGGCTACACCTTC. The chain has TRBV18 and TRBJ1-2; 8 bases are shared with TRBD1. From germline, CDR1 is KGHSH and CDR2 LQKENI. The V gene end was trimmed by 3 bases and the J gene end by 4 bases; junction bases not matched to a gene: 7. This CDR3 is 15 amino acids long.

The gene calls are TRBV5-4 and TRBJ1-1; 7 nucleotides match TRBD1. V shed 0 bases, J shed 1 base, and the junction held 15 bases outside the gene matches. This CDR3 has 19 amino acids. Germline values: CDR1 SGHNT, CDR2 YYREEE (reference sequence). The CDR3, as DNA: TGTGCCAGCAGCTTGGGTCTAGGGACAGTGCGGACTTCGAACACTGAAGCTTTCTTT. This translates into CASSLGLGTVRTSNTEAFF.

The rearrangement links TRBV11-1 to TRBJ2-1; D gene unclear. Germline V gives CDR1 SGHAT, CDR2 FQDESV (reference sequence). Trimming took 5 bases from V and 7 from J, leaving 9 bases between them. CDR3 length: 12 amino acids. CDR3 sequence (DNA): TGTGCCAGCAGCCGTCAGATTAATGAGCAGTTCTTC. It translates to CASSRQINEQFF.

The CDR3 sequence is CATSDPGQGGQPQHF. For the CDR3, the DNA is TGTGCCACCAGTGACCCGGGACAGGGAGGTCAGCCCCAGCATTTT. This chain links TRBV24-1 with TRBJ1-5, with 9 nucleotides matching TRBD1. This CDR3 has 15 amino acids. CDR1 is KGHDR and CDR2 is SFDVKD in the germline V gene. J lost 6 bases, V lost 4 bases, and 6 bases had no gene match.